Sequencing of this T cell receptor beta chain was carried out in a study of T cells in Graves' hyperthyroidism and ophthalmopathy. This clonotype was found many times. TCR beta CDR3 regions were amplified from RNA transcripts. TCR CDR3 underwent first-round RT-PCR with the HTBI primer set. One entry per CDR3 protein results from TCRdb running MiXCR on the multiplex PCR reads. The sample holds around 440,000 distinct CDR3 sequences; about 15% are singletons and the top ten take around 7.7%. The sequencing input was blood. The TCR was taken from a woman aged 18 to 35 with Graves' hyperthyroidism.

CDR3 DNA: TGTGCCAGCAGCTTAGACGGGGCGGGTGGCGAGCAGTACTTC. Protein product: CASSLDGAGGEQYF. This sequence joins TRBV7-6 and TRBJ2-7; D might be TRBD1 or TRBD2, each matching 5 bases. CDR1 SGHVS and CDR2 FNYEAQ come from the germline V gene. V was pared by 1 base and J by 6 bases, with 13 bases between. The CDR3 totals 14 residues.